These T cell receptor beta chains were read from a single sample in a study of Ad26.COV2.S vaccination and SARS-CoV-2 variants. Method: immunoSEQ multiplex PCR; TCRdb's copy keeps in-frame clones and lacks some. The repertoire includes 350,000 to 500,000 clones, 85% to 90% of them detected once, and roughly 2.5% sits in the top ten. The material was peripheral blood, obtained in a trial of Ad26.COV2.S vaccine versus placebo. All receptors come from a person aged 18-65 years who received the Ad26.COV2.S COVID-19 vaccine or a placebo. Both conserved end residues are part of each CDR3. D genes are given only for firm matches. The size of a clone is reported for some rows only, either as once, few or many, or as a class for expanded clones.

CDR3 protein,CDR3 DNA,D gene,V gene,J gene,clone size
CSAVRSNTGELFF,TGCAGCGCCGTTAGATCGAACACCGGGGAGCTGTTTTTT,NA,TRBV29-1,TRBJ2-2,few
CASSSGGPVIKLFF,TGTGCCAGCAGTTCCGGGGGACCGGTCATCAAACTGTTTTTT,NA,TRBV27,TRBJ1-4,once
CASSSSSGPLNTGELFF,TGTGCCAGCAGTTCCTCGTCGGGGCCTTTGAACACCGGGGAGCTGTTTTTT,NA,TRBV27,TRBJ2-2,few
CASSYDADSGNTIYF,TGTGCCAGCTCATATGACGCAGACTCTGGAAACACCATATATTTT,NA,TRBV18,TRBJ1-3,NA
CASSQGVQDEQFF,TGCGCCAGCAGCCAAGGCGTACAGGATGAGCAGTTCTTC,NA,TRBV4-3,TRBJ2-1,NA
CASSIQGNYGYTF,TGTGCCAGTAGTATACAGGGTAACTATGGCTACACCTTC,NA,TRBV19,TRBJ1-2,NA
CSVERFLARLAGGNEQFF,TGCAGCGTTGAAAGGTTTTTGGCGCGACTAGCGGGAGGGAATGAGCAGTTCTTC,TRBD2,TRBV29-1,TRBJ2-1,NA
CASSQAPGRGLYNEQFF,TGTGCCAGCAGCCAAGCCCCCGGGCGGGGGTTATACAATGAGCAGTTCTTC,TRBD2,TRBV14,TRBJ2-1,NA
CAISESGPLGGDNEQFF,TGTGCCATCAGTGAGTCCGGTCCATTAGGGGGCGACAATGAGCAGTTCTTC,TRBD1,TRBV10-3,TRBJ2-1,NA
CASSPRLAGDPDTQYF,TGTGCCAGCTCACCCCGACTAGCGGGAGATCCAGATACGCAGTATTTT,TRBD2,TRBV18,TRBJ2-3,once
CASSPDLNYGYTF,TGTGCCAGCAGCCCGGATCTTAACTATGGCTACACCTTC,NA,TRBV7-2,TRBJ1-2,NA
CASSTNNEQFF,TGTGCCAGCAGCACCAACAATGAGCAGTTCTTC,NA,TRBV11-3,TRBJ2-1,NA
CASSFMTGEAEAFF,TGCGCCAGCAGCTTCATGACAGGGGAGGCTGAAGCTTTCTTT,TRBD1,TRBV5-1,TRBJ1-1,NA
CASSQDGGRGDNEQFF,TGCGCCAGCAGCCAAGATGGCGGGAGGGGGGACAATGAGCAGTTCTTC,TRBD2,TRBV4-3,TRBJ2-1,NA
CASSPPAGRDSPLHF,TGTGCCAGCTCACCACCGGCCGGGAGGGATTCACCCCTCCACTTT,NA,TRBV18,TRBJ1-6,NA
CASSRRTSGRTDTQYF,TGTGCCAGCAGCCGAAGGACTAGCGGGAGAACAGATACGCAGTATTTT,TRBD2,TRBV5-4,TRBJ2-3,NA
CASRQGGSLWAPLHF,TGTGCCAGCAGGCAGGGAGGTTCCCTTTGGGCACCCCTCCACTTT,NA,TRBV28,TRBJ1-6,NA
CASSPGTGILHF,TGTGCCAGCAGCCCCGGGACAGGAATCCTCCACTTT,TRBD1,TRBV11-2,TRBJ1-6,NA
CASTRDSPYNEQFF,TGTGCCAGCACCCGGGACTCCCCTTACAATGAGCAGTTCTTC,NA,TRBV7-9,TRBJ2-1,NA
CATSDPGGPGTGELFF,TGTGCCACCAGTGATCCCGGAGGGCCGGGGACCGGGGAGCTGTTTTTT,NA,TRBV24-1,TRBJ2-2,NA
CASRSQGSEKLFF,TGTGCCAGCAGGTCACAGGGGTCTGAAAAACTGTTTTTT,TRBD1,TRBV28,TRBJ1-4,NA
CASSVQGLAHEQYF,TGTGCCAGCAGCGTACAGGGACTAGCGCACGAGCAGTACTTC,TRBD2,TRBV7-2,TRBJ2-7,NA
CATSARRVDEQFF,TGTGCCACCAGTGCCCGGAGGGTCGATGAGCAGTTCTTC,NA,TRBV24-1,TRBJ2-1,NA
CASSQGMRSSYNEQFF,TGCGCCAGCAGCCAAGGTATGCGGAGCTCCTACAATGAGCAGTTCTTC,NA,TRBV4-3,TRBJ2-1,NA
CASWGSQGTDQPQHF,TGTGCCAGCTGGGGGTCACAGGGGACGGATCAGCCCCAGCATTTT,TRBD1,TRBV19,TRBJ1-5,NA
CASSMGGGGQVKYF,TGTGCCAGTAGTATGGGTGGAGGGGGACAGGTGAAGTACTTC,TRBD1,TRBV19,TRBJ2-7,NA